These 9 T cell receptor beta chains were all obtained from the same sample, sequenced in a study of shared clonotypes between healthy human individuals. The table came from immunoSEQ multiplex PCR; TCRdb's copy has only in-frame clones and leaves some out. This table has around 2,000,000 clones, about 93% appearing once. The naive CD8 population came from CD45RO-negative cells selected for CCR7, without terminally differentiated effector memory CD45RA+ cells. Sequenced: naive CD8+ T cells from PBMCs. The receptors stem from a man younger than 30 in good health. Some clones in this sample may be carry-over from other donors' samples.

The CDR3 loop is CASSQSFLQGSWNTIYF. CDR3 DNA: TGCGCCAGCAGCCAAAGCTTCCTACAGGGGAGCTGGAACACCATATATTTT. The chain is built from TRBV4-1 and TRBJ1-3; 7 nucleotides agree with TRBD1. The germline CDR1 and CDR2 sequences are MGHRA and YSYEKL. The CDR3 length is 17 residues. Germline trimming cut 2 bases from V and 7 bases from J; bases unmatched to any gene: 14.

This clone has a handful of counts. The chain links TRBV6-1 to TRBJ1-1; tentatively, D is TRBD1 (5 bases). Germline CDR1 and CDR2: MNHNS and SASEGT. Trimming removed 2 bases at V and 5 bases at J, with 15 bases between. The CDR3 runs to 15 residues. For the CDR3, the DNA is TGTGCCAGCAGTGAATGGGCAGGGCATTTGACTGAAGCTTTCTTT. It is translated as CASSEWAGHLTEAFF.

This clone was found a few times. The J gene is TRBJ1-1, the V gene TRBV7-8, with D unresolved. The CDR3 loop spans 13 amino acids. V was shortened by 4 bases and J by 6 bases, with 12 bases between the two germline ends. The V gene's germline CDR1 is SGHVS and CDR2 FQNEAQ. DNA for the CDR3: TGTGCCAGCAGCTCCACTTGGGGTCCTGAAGCTTTCTTT. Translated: CASSSTWGPEAFF.

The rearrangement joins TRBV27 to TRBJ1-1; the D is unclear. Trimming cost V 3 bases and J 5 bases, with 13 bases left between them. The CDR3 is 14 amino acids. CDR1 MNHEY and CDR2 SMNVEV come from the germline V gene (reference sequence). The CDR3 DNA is TGTGCCAGCAGTTTCGGACGGTCGAGGACTGAAGCTTTCTTT. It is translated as CASSFGRSRTEAFF.

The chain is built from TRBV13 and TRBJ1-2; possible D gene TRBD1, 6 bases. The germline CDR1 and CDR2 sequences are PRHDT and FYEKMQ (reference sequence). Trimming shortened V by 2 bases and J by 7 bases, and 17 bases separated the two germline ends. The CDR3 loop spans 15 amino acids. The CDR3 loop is CASSLISDSSSGYTF. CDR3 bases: TGTGCCAGCAGCTTAATATCGGACAGCTCGTCTGGCTACACCTTC. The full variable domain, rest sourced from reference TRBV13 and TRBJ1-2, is AAGVIQSPRHLIKEKRETATLKCYPIPRHDTVYWYQQGPGQDPQFLISFYEKMQSDKGSIPDRFSAQQFSDYHSELNMSSLELGDSALYFCASSLISDSSSGYTFGSGTRLTVV.

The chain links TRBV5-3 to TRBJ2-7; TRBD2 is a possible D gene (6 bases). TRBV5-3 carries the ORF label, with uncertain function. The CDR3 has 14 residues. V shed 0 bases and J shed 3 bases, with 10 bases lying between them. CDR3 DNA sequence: TGTGCCAGAAGCTTGGGACTAGATGTCTACGAGCAGTACTTC. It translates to CARSLGLDVYEQYF.

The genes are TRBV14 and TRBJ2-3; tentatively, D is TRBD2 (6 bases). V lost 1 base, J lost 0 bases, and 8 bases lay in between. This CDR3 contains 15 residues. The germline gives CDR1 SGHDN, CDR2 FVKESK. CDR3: CASSQVAVSTDTQYF. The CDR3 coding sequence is TGTGCCAGCAGCCAAGTAGCGGTTAGCACAGATACGCAGTATTTT.

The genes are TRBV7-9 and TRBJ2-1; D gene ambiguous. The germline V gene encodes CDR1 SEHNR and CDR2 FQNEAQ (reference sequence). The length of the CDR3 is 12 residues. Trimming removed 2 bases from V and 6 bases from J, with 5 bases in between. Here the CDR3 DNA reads TGTGCCAGCAGCTTACCTATCAATGAGCAGTTCTTC. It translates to CASSLPINEQFF.

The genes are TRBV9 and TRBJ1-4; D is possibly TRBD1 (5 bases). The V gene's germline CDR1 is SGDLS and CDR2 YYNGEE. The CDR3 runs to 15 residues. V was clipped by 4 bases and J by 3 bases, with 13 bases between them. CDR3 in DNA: TGTGCCAGCAGCCCAACGGGGCGGGCTAATGAAAAACTGTTTTTT. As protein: CASSPTGRANEKLFF.